A single sample is the source of the 12 T cell receptor beta chains below, sequenced in a study of cytotoxic CD8 clonotypes in ibrutinib-treated CLL. Clones were sequenced by immunoSEQ multiplex PCR, and TCRdb holds only the in-frame ones, with some missing. The data hold over 200,000 clones, with over 65% observed a single time. Sequenced material: PBMCs, taken after 12 months of ibrutinib treatment. The receptors stem from a human donor with chronic lymphocytic leukemia.

The genes are TRBV6-6 and TRBJ1-5; D uncertain. Germline-derived CDR1 and CDR2 are MNHNY and SVGAGI (reference sequence). CDR3 length equals 13 residues. The V end lost 10 bases, the J end lost 0 bases, and 10 bases lay between the germline ends. The CDR3 here is CATQEYSNQPQHF. The CDR3 nucleotides read TGTGCCACCCAGGAATATAGCAATCAGCCCCAGCATTTT.

This rearrangement joins TRBV6-5 to TRBJ1-5; D gene ambiguous. The V end lost 2 bases, the J end lost 3 bases, and 14 bases lay between the germline ends. Germline V gene data show CDR1 as MNHEY and CDR2 as SVGAGI. The CDR3 covers 16 residues. The CDR3 sequence: CASSYRLPKPNQPQHF. The DNA of the CDR3 is TGTGCCAGCAGTTACCGTCTTCCTAAACCCAATCAGCCCCAGCATTTT.

This chain joins TRBV7-6 and TRBJ1-2; D gene ambiguous. The ends were cut back, 0 bases at V and 4 bases at J, with 12 bases in the middle. The germline V gene has CDR1 SGHVS and CDR2 FNYEAQ. CDR3 size: 15 residues. The DNA for the CDR3 is TGTGCCAGCAGCTTAGCCGGTGACGGCCCCTATGGCTACACCTTC. Translated, it gives CASSLAGDGPYGYTF.

This clone occurred many times. The chain combines TRBV7-3 with TRBJ1-1; tentative D call: TRBD1 (5 bases). Germline V gene sequence: CDR1 SGHTA, CDR2 FQGTGA. The CDR3 is made up of 12 amino acids. The germline V and J ends were trimmed by 6 bases and 4 bases, with 9 bases remaining between them. CDR3 protein: CASRGVSTEAFF. CDR3 nucleotides: TGTGCCAGCAGAGGGGTGAGCACTGAAGCTTTCTTT. The full variable domain, rest sourced from reference TRBV7-3 and TRBJ1-1, is GAGVSQTPSNKVTEKGKYVELRCDPISGHTALYWYRQSLGQGPEFLIYFQGTGAADDSGLPNDRFFAVRPEGSVSTLKIQRTERGDSAVYLCASRGVSTEAFFGQGTRLTVV.

This clone was picked up a small number of times. The rearrangement joins TRBV18 to TRBJ1-6; D gene ambiguous. V gave up 3 bases and J gave up 2 bases, with 14 bases separating them. Looked up from germline, CDR1 is KGHSH and CDR2 is LQKENI. The CDR3 length is 17 residues. The CDR3 reads CASSPGRRAAYNSPLHF. The CDR3, as DNA: TGTGCCAGCTCACCCGGACGGAGGGCAGCCTATAATTCACCCCTCCACTTT.

The rearrangement links TRBV19 to TRBJ1-1; D gene ambiguous. This CDR3 is built from 12 residues. Germline CDR1 and CDR2: LNHDA and SQIVND (reference sequence). Trimming took off 5 bases at V and 7 bases at J, with 11 bases between the two ends. CDR3 nucleotides: TGTGCCAGTAGTCCCTGGGCGGATGAAGCTTTCTTT. This translates into CASSPWADEAFF.

The chain joins TRBV6-5 to TRBJ2-1; 7 bases fit TRBD1. With V trimmed by 4 bases and J by 5 bases, 2 bases remained unmatched. This CDR3 is 13 amino acids long. Germline values: CDR1 MNHEY, CDR2 SVGAGI. Here the CDR3 DNA reads TGTGCCAGCAGTTGGGGACAGCACAATGAGCAGTTCTTC. Its protein is CASSWGQHNEQFF.

The rearrangement links TRBV5-6 to TRBJ2-7, with unresolved D. Trimming cost V 0 bases and J 0 bases, with 7 bases left between them. CDR3 length: 14 residues. Germline CDR1 and CDR2: SGHDT and YYEEEE. CDR3 sequence: CASSLVSGSYEQYF. CDR3 nucleotides: TGTGCCAGCAGCTTGGTTTCGGGCTCCTACGAGCAGTACTTC. Supplemented by reference TRBV5-6 and TRBJ2-7, the full variable domain reads DAGVTQSPTHLIKTRGQQVTLRCSPKSGHDTVSWYQQALGQGPQFIFQYYEEEERQRGNFPDRFSGHQFPNYSSELNVNALLLGDSALYLCASSLVSGSYEQYFGPGTRLTVT.

There are a few counts of this clone. The chain carries TRBV19 and TRBJ2-3, with D possibly being TRBD2 (6 bases). The V gene lost 9 bases and the J gene lost 2 bases, with 21 bases spanning the gap. The CDR3 extends over 16 amino acids. Germline CDR1 and CDR2: LNHDA and SQIVND (reference sequence). This chain's CDR3 is CASQSQPRGNTDTQYF. The DNA for the CDR3 is TGTGCCAGCCAGAGCCAGCCCCGGGGGAACACAGATACGCAGTATTTT.

The chain carries TRBV11-2 and TRBJ2-1; 11 positions match TRBD2. CDR1 and CDR2 from the germline V gene are SGHAT and FQNNGV. The CDR3 spans 15 residues. V trimming: 5 bases; J trimming: 5 bases; junction bases outside the gene matches: 5. Here the CDR3 DNA reads TGTGCCAGCAGCCTCGCGACTAGCGGGGACAATGAGCAGTTCTTC. It encodes CASSLATSGDNEQFF.

The chain joins TRBV5-1 to TRBJ2-6, with D uncertain. Trimming removed 1 base from V and 4 bases from J, with 6 bases in between. Germline CDR1 is SGHRS and CDR2 is YFSETQ. CDR3 length: 14 residues. CDR3 region: CASSLRAGANVLTF. Here the CDR3 DNA reads TGCGCCAGCAGCTTGAGGGCAGGGGCCAACGTCCTGACTTTC. Full variable domain (rest looked up from reference TRBV5-1 and TRBJ2-6): KAGVTQTPRYLIKTRGQQVTLSCSPISGHRSVSWYQQTPGQGLQFLFEYFSETQRNKGNFPGRFSGRQFSNSRSEMNVSTLELGDSALYLCASSLRAGANVLTFGAGSRLTVL.

This clone showed up just a few times. The chain carries TRBV4-1 and TRBJ1-5; D is possibly TRBD1 (5 bases). Between the trimmed V and J ends, which lost 3 bases and 3 bases, there was a span of 12 bases. Germline V gene data show CDR1 as MGHRA and CDR2 as YSYEKL. The CDR3 is 15 residues long. The chain's CDR3 is CASSHDSRANQPQHF. The CDR3 DNA is TGCGCCAGCAGCCACGACAGTCGGGCCAATCAGCCCCAGCATTTT.